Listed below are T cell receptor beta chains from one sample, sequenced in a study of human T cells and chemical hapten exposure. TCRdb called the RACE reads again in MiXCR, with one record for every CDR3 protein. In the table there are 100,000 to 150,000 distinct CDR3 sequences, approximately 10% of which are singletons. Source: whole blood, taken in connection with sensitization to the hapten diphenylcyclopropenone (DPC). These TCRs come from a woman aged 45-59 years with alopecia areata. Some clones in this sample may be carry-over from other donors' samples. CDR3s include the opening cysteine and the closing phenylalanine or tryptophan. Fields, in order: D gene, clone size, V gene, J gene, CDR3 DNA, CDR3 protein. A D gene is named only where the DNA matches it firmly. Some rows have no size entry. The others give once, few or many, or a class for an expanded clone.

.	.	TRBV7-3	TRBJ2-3	TGTGCCAGCAGCTTATTTGCAGGGGGCACAGATACGCAGTATTTT	CASSLFAGGTDTQYF
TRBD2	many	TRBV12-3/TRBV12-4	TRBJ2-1	TGTGCCAGCAGTTTAGGGCTAGGGGGACTAGCGGGAGCCCGAGGCGATGAGCAGTTCTTC	CASSLGLGGLAGARGDEQFF
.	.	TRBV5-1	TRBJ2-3	TGCGCCAGCACGCTAGGGGATACGCAGTATTTT	CASTLGDTQYF
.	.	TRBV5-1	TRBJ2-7	TGCGCCAGCAGCTTGGACGGAGAGCAGTACTTC	CASSLDGEQYF
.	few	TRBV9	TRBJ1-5	TGTGCCAGCAGCGCCGGGGATAGGCCGGGTGAGCCCCAGCATTTT	CASSAGDRPGEPQHF
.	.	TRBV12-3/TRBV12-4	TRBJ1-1	TGTGCCAGCAGTTTGGGAGGGGCAGGGAACACTGAAGCTTTCTTT	CASSLGGAGNTEAFF
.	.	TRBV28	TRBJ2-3	TGTGCCAGCAGTCTCAGGGTACCCCTCACAGATACGCAGTATTTT	CASSLRVPLTDTQYF
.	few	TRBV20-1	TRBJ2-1	TGCAGTGCCTCCCCATCTGTGTCCTACAATGAGCAGTTCTTC	CSASPSVSYNEQFF
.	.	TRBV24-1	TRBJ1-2	TGTGCCACCAGTGATTCCCGACGAGGGGGCTATGGCTACACCTTC	CATSDSRRGGYGYTF
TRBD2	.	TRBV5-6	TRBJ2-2	TGTGCCAGCAGCGGGGGACTAGCCCCCACCGGGGAGCTGTTTTTT	CASSGGLAPTGELFF
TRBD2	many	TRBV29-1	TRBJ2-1	TGCAGCGTTGAAGATCGGGGGGGTAAGGATGAGCAGTTCTTC	CSVEDRGGKDEQFF
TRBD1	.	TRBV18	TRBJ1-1	TGTGCCAGCTCACCGAAGACAGGGGAGAGTGAAGCTTTCTTT	CASSPKTGESEAFF
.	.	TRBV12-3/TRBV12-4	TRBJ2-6	TGTGCCAGCAGCTTGGACGTCTCTGGGGCCAACGTCCTGACTTTC	CASSLDVSGANVLTF
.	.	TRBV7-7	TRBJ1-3	TGTGCCAGCAGCTTAGGCAGTACCTCTGGAAACACCATATATTTT	CASSLGSTSGNTIYF
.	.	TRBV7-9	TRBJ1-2	TGTGCCAGCAGCCTAACGGAAGAGGCTAACTATGGCTACACCTTC	CASSLTEEANYGYTF
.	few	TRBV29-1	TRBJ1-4	TGCAGCGTTGTTGGGGGGGCCGATGAAAAACTGTTTTTT	CSVVGGADEKLFF
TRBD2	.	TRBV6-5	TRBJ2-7	TGTGCCAGCAGTCCTCGGGAGGGGGGTTACGAGCAGTACTTC	CASSPREGGYEQYF
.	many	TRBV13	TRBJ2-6	TGTGCCAGCAGCACTGGGGCCAACGTCCTGACTTTC	CASSTGANVLTF
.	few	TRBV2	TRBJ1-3	TGTGCCAGCAGTGAACAGGGTCTTACTGCTGGAAACACCATATATTTT	CASSEQGLTAGNTIYF
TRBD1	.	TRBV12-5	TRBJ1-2	TGTGCTAGTGGTTTGTATACAGGGGCTAACTATGGCTACACCTTC	CASGLYTGANYGYTF
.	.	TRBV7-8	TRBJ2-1	TGTGCCAGCAGCCCACGAGCCCGACCTAGCAGAAGCCCCTACAATGAGCAGTTCTTC	CASSPRARPSRSPYNEQFF
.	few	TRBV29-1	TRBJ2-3	TGCAGCGTTGAGACGGGGCCGCGCACAGATACGCAGTATTTT	CSVETGPRTDTQYF
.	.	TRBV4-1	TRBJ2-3	TGCGCCAGCAGCCAAAGGCCCTCAGGTCCAGATACGCAGTATTTT	CASSQRPSGPDTQYF
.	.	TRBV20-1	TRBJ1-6	TGCAGTGCTAGTTTTGGCAGCGGTAATTCACCCCTCCACTTT	CSASFGSGNSPLHF
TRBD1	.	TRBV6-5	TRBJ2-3	TGTGCCAGCAGTTCGACAGGGGGCACAGATACGCAGTATTTT	CASSSTGGTDTQYF
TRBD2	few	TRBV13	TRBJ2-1	TGTGCCAGCAGCTTAACTAGCGACCCCTACAATGAGCAGTTCTTC	CASSLTSDPYNEQFF
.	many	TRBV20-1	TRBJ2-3	TGCAGTGCAAGGGGGGGCCTCAGAGATACGCAGTATTTT	CSARGGLRDTQYF